Listed here is a single T cell receptor beta chain. This record comes from a study of blood T cell repertoires in COVID-19. Whole-study context: PBMCs, B-cell-depleted T cells, or T cells provided the cDNA or gDNA that made up the material.

In the authors' workflow: Amplification of reference gene primers was used by the study to estimate nucleated cell counts. Here immunoSEQ multiplex PCR was the method, and the copy in TCRdb shows in-frame clones only, minus some. That table supplies the V and J calls and clone size; D and trimming were determined from the DNA. The sample has 250,000 to 300,000 clones, about nine tenths seen once. The V end was cut by 8 bases, the J end by 0 bases, with 7 bases between. Per germline, CDR1 ENHRY and CDR2 SYGVKD. This CDR3 has 13 amino acids. The cohort comprised adults aged about 18 to 100 years residing in under 25 US areas. Before being deemed recovered, Cohort 3 donors had two negative PCRs, clearance, or symptom resolution.

The V gene is TRBV10-3, the J gene TRBJ2-2, with a possible D match to TRBD1 (5 bases). The sequence derives from a young man who had recovered from COVID-19. What was sequenced was PBMCs or T cells enriched from blood (not recorded which). In DNA, the CDR3 is TGTGCCATCCGACAGACGAACACCGGGGAGCTGTTTTTT. Encoded protein: CAIRQTNTGELFF.